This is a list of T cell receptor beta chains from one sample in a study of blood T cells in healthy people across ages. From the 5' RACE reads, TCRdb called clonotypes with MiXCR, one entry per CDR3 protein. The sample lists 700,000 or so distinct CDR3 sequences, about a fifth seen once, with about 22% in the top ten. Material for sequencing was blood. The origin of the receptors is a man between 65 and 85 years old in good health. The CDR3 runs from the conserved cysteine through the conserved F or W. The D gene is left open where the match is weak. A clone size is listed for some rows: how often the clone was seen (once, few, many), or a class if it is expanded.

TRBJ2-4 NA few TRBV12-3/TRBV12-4 CASSLSRALTGNIQYF TGTGCCAGCAGTTTGTCTAGGGCACTTACGGGAAACATTCAGTACTTC
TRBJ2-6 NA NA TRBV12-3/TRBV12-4 CASSFWGSRSGANVLTF TGTGCCAGCAGTTTTTGGGGTTCCCGCTCTGGGGCCAACGTCCTGACTTTC
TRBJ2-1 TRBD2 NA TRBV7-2 CASSLRGGTSGDPEQFF TGTGCCAGCAGCTTAAGGGGTGGGACTAGCGGAGACCCTGAGCAGTTCTTC
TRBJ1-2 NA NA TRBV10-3 CAISELGNYDYTF TGTGCCATCAGTGAGCTGGGGAACTATGACTACACCTTC
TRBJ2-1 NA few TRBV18 CASSPAPQAEQFF TGTGCCAGCTCACCGGCTCCCCAAGCTGAGCAGTTCTTC
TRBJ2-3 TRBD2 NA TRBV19 CASSTPAGESTDTQYF TGTGCCAGTAGTACCCCAGCGGGAGAAAGCACAGATACGCAGTATTTT
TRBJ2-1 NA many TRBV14 CASSKTIYNEQFF TGTGCCAGCAGCAAGACAATCTACAATGAGCAGTTCTTC
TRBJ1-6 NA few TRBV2 CASRLGGEVSSPLHF TGTGCCAGCAGATTAGGCGGTGAAGTGAGTTCACCCCTCCACTTT
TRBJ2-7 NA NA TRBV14 CASSQDAWWEQYF TGTGCCAGCAGCCAAGACGCGTGGTGGGAGCAGTACTTC
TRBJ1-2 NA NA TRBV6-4 CASSEGAGGYTF TGTGCCAGCAGTGAAGGGGCAGGGGGCTACACCTTC
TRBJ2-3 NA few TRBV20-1 CSATQGAETDTQYF TGCAGTGCCACGCAAGGGGCTGAGACAGATACGCAGTATTTT
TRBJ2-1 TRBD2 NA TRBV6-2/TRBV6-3 CASSYGTSGRYNEQFF TGTGCCAGCAGTTACGGGACTAGCGGGAGGTACAATGAGCAGTTCTTC
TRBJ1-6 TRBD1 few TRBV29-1 CSVVTGGADSPLHF TGCAGCGTTGTCACAGGGGGCGCGGATTCACCCCTCCACTTT
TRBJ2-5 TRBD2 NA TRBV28 CASSSSGGDQETQYF TGTGCCAGCAGTTCTAGCGGGGGGGACCAAGAGACCCAGTACTTC
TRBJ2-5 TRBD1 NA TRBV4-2 CASSHTTGEETQYF TGTGCCAGCAGCCATACGACAGGGGAAGAGACCCAGTACTTC
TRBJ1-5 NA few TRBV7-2 CASSLTSGGSNQPQHF TGTGCCAGCAGCCTAACCAGCGGGGGTAGCAATCAGCCCCAGCATTTT
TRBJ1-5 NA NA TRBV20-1 CSARQMNQPQHF TGCAGTGCTAGACAGATGAATCAGCCCCAGCATTTT
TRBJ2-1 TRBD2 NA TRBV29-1 CSVEGSGDEQFF TGCAGCGTTGAAGGGAGCGGGGACGAGCAGTTCTTC
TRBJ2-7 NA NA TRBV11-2 CASSLDLTSNEQYF TGTGCCAGCAGCTTAGATCTGACCTCGAACGAGCAGTACTTC
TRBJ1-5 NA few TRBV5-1 CASSWDMNQPQHF TGCGCCAGCAGCTGGGACATGAATCAGCCCCAGCATTTT
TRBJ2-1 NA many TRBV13 CASSLIAGSPVKYNEQFF TGTGCCAGCAGCTTAATAGCAGGGTCCCCTGTCAAATACAATGAGCAGTTCTTC
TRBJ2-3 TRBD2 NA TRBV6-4 CASSDRAGGPTDTQYF TGTGCCAGCAGTGACAGGGCGGGGGGCCCCACAGATACGCAGTATTTT
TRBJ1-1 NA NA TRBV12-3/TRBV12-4 CATNRGGETEAFF TGTGCCACTAACAGAGGGGGGGAGACTGAAGCTTTCTTT